A single sample is the source of the 18 T cell receptor beta chains below, sequenced in a study of identical twins. TCRdb reprocessed the 5' RACE reads via MiXCR and lists one record per CDR3 protein. Of about 300,000 distinct CDR3 sequences in the sample, 12% are singletons; the top ten hold 7.2%. These data also formed part of another study, on yellow fever vaccine responses in identical twins.

The sequencing sample was made of CD8+ T cells sorted from blood. Receptors were obtained from a woman younger than 35 in good health.

This clonotype appeared a few times. The V and J genes are TRBV7-8 and TRBJ2-1, with D maybe TRBD2 (5 bases). Germline V CDR1 and CDR2: SGHVS, FQNEAQ. The CDR3 runs 16 residues. V lost 1 base and J lost 4, with 14 bases in between. The CDR3 DNA reads TGTGCCAGCAGCTTAGAGCTGGGAGTCGTATACAATGAGCAGTTCTTC. Its translation: CASSLELGVVYNEQFF.

The sample holds many counts of this clonotype. V gene TRBV6-1 combines with J gene TRBJ1-4; no definite D call. The CDR3 has 15 residues. Germline CDR1 MNHNS, CDR2 SASEGT. V was cut by 6 bases and J by 4 bases, with 15 bases left in between. In DNA form, the CDR3 reads TGTGCCAGCAGCAGGTTCGTCGGCGATAATGAAAAACTGTTTTTT. Encoded protein: CASSRFVGDNEKLFF.

This clonotype has a handful of counts. V is TRBV4-2 and J is TRBJ2-3; unclear D gene. CDR1 is LGHNA and CDR2 is YNFKEQ in the germline V gene. V gave up 0 bases and J gave up 4 bases, with 11 bases separating them. This CDR3 has 15 amino acids. The CDR3 DNA reads TGTGCCAGCAGCCAAGATCCTTTGAGCGCAGATACGCAGTATTTT. It yields the protein CASSQDPLSADTQYF.

The chain links TRBV27 to TRBJ2-3, with D hard to call. Germline V CDR1 and CDR2: MNHEY, SMNVEV (reference sequence). Trimming left V 3 bases short and J 3 bases short, with 7 bases between. This CDR3 is 13 amino acids long. Here the CDR3 reads CASSFQLTDTQYF. The CDR3 nucleotides read TGTGCCAGCAGTTTTCAATTGACAGATACGCAGTATTTT.

This clonotype occurred a few times. The chain employs TRBV12-5 and TRBJ2-2, with 8 bases that match TRBD2. Germline CDR1 LGHNT, CDR2 FRNRAP. The CDR3 is made up of 14 amino acids. With V trimmed by 5 bases and J by 1 base, 0 bases remained unmatched. As DNA, the CDR3 is TGTGCTAGTGGTAGCGGGGGGAACACCGGGGAGCTGTTTTTT. It codes for CASGSGGNTGELFF. The full variable domain, in which reference TRBV12-5 and TRBJ2-2 provide the parts outside the CDR3, is DARVTQTPRHKVTEMGQEVTMRCQPILGHNTVFWYRQTMMQGLELLAYFRNRAPLDDSGMPKDRFSAEMPDATLATLKIQPSEPRDSAVYFCASGSGGNTGELFFGEGSRLTVL.

The V gene is TRBV5-7, the J gene TRBJ2-6; 7 bases are a match to TRBD1. TRBV5-7 is labeled an ORF, and its function is uncertain. The CDR3 has 17 residues. V lost 4 bases to trimming and J lost 2 bases; unmatched junction nucleotides: 9. CDR3 sequence reads: CASSATGPTTGANVLTF. The CDR3 DNA is TGTGCCAGCAGCGCGACAGGGCCCACCACTGGGGCCAACGTCCTGACTTTC.

This clonotype has a handful of counts. J is TRBJ2-1 and V is TRBV28, with TRBD2 identical over 7 bases. Germline CDR1 and CDR2: MDHEN and SYDVKM. CDR3 length: 11 amino acids. With 8 bases clipped from V and 6 bases from J, the junction kept 1 base outside the gene matches. CDR3 sequence (DNA): TGTGCCAGCGGGGGGGGCAATGAGCAGTTCTTC. Its protein is CASGGGNEQFF.

This clonotype occurred a few times. V and J are TRBV12-3 or TRBV12-4 and TRBJ2-3, with unresolved D. The CDR3 is 15 amino acids. V was shortened by 6 bases and J by 0 bases, with 13 bases between the two germline ends. CDR3 in amino acids: CASSTSGSSTDTQYF. The CDR3 region has the DNA TGTGCCAGCAGCACCTCCGGGTCTAGCACAGATACGCAGTATTTT.

This clonotype has just a few counts. The CDR3 nucleotides are TGCGCCAGCAGCCAAGCCCCAAGGGACAGCCCCAGGGGGGAGCTGTTTTTT. Amino acids: CASSQAPRDSPRGELFF. The V gene is TRBV4-1, the J gene TRBJ2-2; 7 bases map to TRBD1. Losses at the gene ends were 1 base for V and 8 bases for J; bases not matched to a gene: 13. The V gene's germline CDR1 is MGHRA and CDR2 YSYEKL. The CDR3 is 17 amino acids.

The rearrangement joins TRBV2 to TRBJ2-1; perhaps D is TRBD1 or TRBD2 (5 bases each). Germline V lookup: CDR1 SNHLY, CDR2 FYNNEI. This CDR3 is 15 amino acids long. The V end was cut by 6 bases, the J end by 5 bases, with 17 bases between. CDR3 loop: CASRGRGNIHNEQFF. CDR3 DNA: TGTGCCAGCAGGGGGCGAGGGAATATCCACAATGAGCAGTTCTTC.

The chain couples TRBV24-1 to TRBJ2-2; the D is unclear. This CDR3 contains 12 residues. Trimming left V 9 bases short and J 1 base short, with 5 bases between. Germline V lookup: CDR1 KGHDR, CDR2 SFDVKD. This CDR3 is CATQKNTGELFF. The CDR3, as DNA: TGTGCCACCCAGAAGAACACCGGGGAGCTGTTTTTT.

This clonotype was seen more than once but under ten times. CDR3 DNA sequence: TGTGCCAGCAGCCAAGAGGCCGGGATTGTTGGCTATGGCTACACCTTC. Protein sequence: CASSQEAGIVGYGYTF. The chain is built from TRBV3-1 and TRBJ1-2; D ambiguous. This CDR3 is 16 amino acids long. V was shortened by 0 bases and J by 4 bases, with 15 bases between the two germline ends. The V gene's germline CDR1 is LGHDT and CDR2 YNNKEL (reference sequence).

This chain uses TRBV4-1 with TRBJ2-1; D tentatively reads TRBD1 or TRBD2 (5 bases each). CDR1 is MGHRA, CDR2 YSYEKL, per germline. The ends were cut back, 5 bases at V and 0 bases at J, with 14 bases in the middle. The CDR3 runs 16 residues. The CDR3 nucleotides read TGCGCCAGCAGCTTGCAGGGTACTAGCTCCTACAATGAGCAGTTCTTC. Protein: CASSLQGTSSYNEQFF.

V gene TRBV12-3 or TRBV12-4 combines with J gene TRBJ2-7; TRBD2 matches 9 bases. The CDR3 loop spans 13 amino acids. The V segment lost 3 bases and the J segment 4 bases; nucleotides outside the gene matches: 1. The CDR3 reads CASSLAGGYEQYV. The CDR3, as DNA: TGTGCCAGCAGTTTGGCGGGGGGGTACGAGCAGTACGTC.

V gene TRBV10-1 combines with J gene TRBJ2-1; D possibly uses TRBD1 or TRBD2 (5 bases each). Trimming took 6 bases from V and 5 from J, leaving 17 bases between them. Germline CDR1 and CDR2: WNHNN and SYGVQD (reference sequence). This CDR3 comprises 15 residues. The CDR3 spells CASSEGTQTNNEQFF. DNA for the CDR3: TGCGCCAGCAGCGAGGGGACCCAAACCAACAATGAGCAGTTCTTC.

A few counts support this clonotype. The chain links TRBV4-2 to TRBJ1-5; the D is unclear. The CDR3 loop spans 16 amino acids. The V end was cut by 0 bases, the J end by 0 bases, with 9 bases between. The V gene's germline CDR1 is LGHNA and CDR2 YNFKEQ. CDR3 DNA sequence: TGTGCCAGCAGCCAAGATTGGGCAGATAGCAATCAGCCCCAGCATTTT. Amino acids: CASSQDWADSNQPQHF.

Regarding this clonotype: One junction end disagrees with the germline gene, perhaps due to a read error. The V gene is TRBV6-2 or TRBV6-3, the J gene TRBJ1-1; D not resolved. The CDR3 is made up of 10 amino acids. Germline values: CDR1 MNHEY, CDR2 SVGEGT. The DNA of the CDR3 is TGTGCCAGCAAGCAGGATGAAACTTTCTTT. Translated, it gives CASKQDETFF.

This clonotype was seen more than once but under ten times. This sequence joins TRBV29-1 and TRBJ2-7; a weak D match, TRBD1 (6 bases). V was cut by 6 bases and J by 2 bases, with 14 bases left in between. Germline CDR1 SQVTM, CDR2 ANQGSEA. The CDR3 runs 13 residues. The CDR3 sequence: CSVVPGHTYEQYF. Written as DNA, the CDR3 is TGCAGCGTAGTCCCGGGACACACCTACGAGCAGTACTTC.